The rows below give T cell receptor beta chains drawn from one sample of a study of regulatory T cells in long-lasting Graves disease. TCRdb re-called the multiplex PCR reads with MiXCR, one entry per CDR3 protein. The sample includes some 430,000 distinct CDR3 sequences, 20% to 25% of them seen just once. The starting material was peripheral blood mononuclear cells (PBMCs), obtained when the disease was refractory, from a patient treated with antithyroid drugs. These receptors were collected from a female donor with Graves disease. Each CDR3 is given with its conserved first and last residue. D genes are given only for firm matches. Not every row has a clone size; where given, it reads once, few, many or a size class.

clone size	J gene	D gene	V gene	CDR3 protein	CDR3 DNA
few	TRBJ1-4	.	TRBV5-1	CASSLFGGTANEKLFF	TGCGCCAGCAGCTTGTTCGGGGGCACGGCTAATGAAAAACTGTTTTTT
few	TRBJ2-2	.	TRBV12-3/TRBV12-4	CASRQGIGTGELFF	TGTGCCAGCAGGCAGGGTATTGGGACCGGGGAGCTGTTTTTT
many	TRBJ2-7	TRBD1	TRBV11-2	CASSRPGTGNEQYF	TGTGCCAGCAGTCGCCCCGGGACAGGGAACGAGCAGTACTTC
many	TRBJ2-7	TRBD2	TRBV7-8	CASSEGLAGGAYEQYF	TGTGCCAGCAGCGAGGGACTAGCGGGAGGGGCCTACGAGCAGTACTTC
.	TRBJ2-7	.	TRBV29-1	CSAAFLGEQYF	TGCAGCGCCGCATTCCTTGGGGAGCAGTACTTC
many	TRBJ2-7	TRBD2	TRBV20-1	CSARGTSGRMYEQYF	TGCAGTGCTAGAGGAACTAGCGGGAGAATGTACGAGCAGTACTTC
few	TRBJ2-7	TRBD2	TRBV20-1	CSANGGGSSYEQYF	TGCAGTGCCAACGGGGGAGGGAGCTCCTACGAGCAGTACTTC
.	TRBJ1-5	.	TRBV30	CAWSWGNQPQHF	TGTGCCTGGAGTTGGGGGAATCAGCCCCAGCATTTT
many	TRBJ1-2	.	TRBV7-3	CASSAGGGGSYGYTF	TGTGCCAGCAGCGCGGGAGGGGGTGGTAGCTATGGCTACACCTTC
many	TRBJ1-2	.	TRBV28	CASSFFTGYTF	TGTGCCAGCAGTTTTTTCACTGGCTACACCTTC
.	TRBJ1-2	TRBD1	TRBV10-1	CASRGRDRINYGYTF	TGCGCCAGCAGGGGACGGGACAGGATTAACTATGGCTACACCTTC
.	TRBJ2-3	TRBD2	TRBV6-5	CASSYGTSPDTQYF	TGTGCCAGCAGTTACGGGACTAGCCCAGATACGCAGTATTTT
.	TRBJ1-5	TRBD1	TRBV20-1	CSAAGGSGSNQPQHF	TGCAGTGCCGCAGGGGGAAGTGGCAGCAATCAGCCCCAGCATTTT
.	TRBJ2-7	TRBD1	TRBV28	CASSLSGQGDYEQYF	TGTGCCAGCAGTTTATCGGGACAGGGGGACTACGAGCAGTACTTC
.	TRBJ2-6	.	TRBV29-1	CSALGRGSSGANVLTF	TGCAGCGCTCTGGGCAGGGGCAGCTCTGGGGCCAACGTCCTGACTTTC
many	TRBJ1-1	.	TRBV28	CASSFDSGTVFMNTEAFF	TGTGCCAGCAGTTTCGATTCGGGGACGGTCTTCATGAACACTGAAGCTTTCTTT
.	TRBJ1-5	.	TRBV19	CASSIDAERNQPQHF	TGTGCCAGTAGTATAGATGCTGAGAGGAATCAGCCCCAGCATTTT
many	TRBJ2-7	TRBD1	TRBV20-1	CSAVRTGFAYEQYF	TGCAGTGCTGTCCGGACAGGGTTCGCCTACGAGCAGTACTTC
.	TRBJ1-2	.	TRBV7-9	CASGPDQGANYGYTF	TGTGCCAGCGGACCAGACCAGGGAGCTAACTATGGCTACACCTTC
.	TRBJ2-1	TRBD2	TRBV7-2	CASSIDTSGRGEQFF	TGTGCCAGCAGCATTGACACTAGCGGGAGGGGCGAGCAGTTCTTC
many	TRBJ2-5	TRBD1	TRBV27	CASSKPGTGVETQYF	TGTGCCAGCAGTAAGCCCGGGACAGGGGTTGAGACCCAGTACTTC
.	TRBJ1-4	.	TRBV19	CATSDVATNEKLFF	TGTGCCACCAGCGATGTTGCAACTAATGAAAAACTGTTTTTT
.	TRBJ1-6	TRBD1	TRBV30	CVWSRDRGSPLHF	TGTGTCTGGAGTCGGGACAGAGGTTCACCCCTCCACTTT
many	TRBJ2-2	.	TRBV6-1	CASQESWTGELFF	TGTGCCAGCCAGGAGAGTTGGACCGGGGAGCTGTTTTTT
few	TRBJ2-5	.	TRBV7-9	CASSPFNMETQYF	TGTGCCAGCAGCCCATTCAACATGGAGACCCAGTACTTC
.	TRBJ2-3	TRBD2	TRBV6-9	CASSYRAGGTDTQYF	TGTGCCAGCAGTTACCGCGCGGGGGGTACAGATACGCAGTATTTT
many	TRBJ1-1	.	TRBV11-2	CASSPWEGEDEAFF	TGTGCCAGCAGCCCGTGGGAGGGTGAGGATGAAGCTTTCTTT
few	TRBJ1-5	.	TRBV7-9	CASSLGPRDGLTQPQHF	TGTGCCAGCAGCTTAGGGCCACGGGACGGCTTGACCCAGCCCCAGCATTTT
many	TRBJ1-5	.	TRBV6-1	CASSEWGARQPQHF	TGTGCCAGCAGTGAATGGGGGGCAAGGCAGCCCCAGCATTTT
many	TRBJ1-4	.	TRBV12-3/TRBV12-4	CASSPWGAYNEKLFF	TGTGCCAGCAGTCCTTGGGGGGCCTATAATGAAAAACTGTTTTTT
many	TRBJ1-1	.	TRBV28	CASAEDRRYTEAFF	TGTGCCAGCGCCGAAGACAGGCGCTACACTGAAGCTTTCTTT
.	TRBJ2-1	.	TRBV28	CASRRGGSYNEQFF	TGTGCCAGCAGGCGAGGTGGAAGCTACAATGAGCAGTTCTTC
few	TRBJ1-2	.	TRBV6-5	CASSYSTGIYGYTF	TGTGCCAGCAGTTACTCTACAGGGATCTATGGCTACACCTTC
few	TRBJ2-7	TRBD2	TRBV10-3	CAISESGGSPEQYF	TGTGCCATCAGTGAGTCTGGCGGGAGCCCCGAGCAGTACTTC
.	TRBJ1-2	.	TRBV20-1	CSARALQSKYGYTF	TGCAGTGCTAGAGCCCTCCAATCTAAATATGGCTACACCTTC
few	TRBJ2-1	TRBD1	TRBV6-2/TRBV6-3	CASSIQGAHNEQFF	TGTGCCAGCAGTATACAGGGGGCCCACAATGAGCAGTTCTTC
many	TRBJ2-5	.	TRBV12-3/TRBV12-4	CASSPPGSNQETQYF	TGTGCCAGCAGTCCCCCAGGCAGCAACCAAGAGACCCAGTACTTC
many	TRBJ2-5	.	TRBV7-2	CASSLFQETQYF	TGTGCCAGCAGTCTTTTTCAAGAGACCCAGTACTTC
few	TRBJ1-4	.	TRBV6-5	CASSYTGQNEKLFF	TGTGCCAGCAGTTATACAGGCCAGAATGAAAAACTGTTTTTT
many	TRBJ1-4	.	TRBV7-2	CASSLVSVQGRGEKLFF	TGTGCCAGCAGCTTAGTATCTGTCCAAGGCCGGGGCGAAAAACTGTTTTTT
once	TRBJ2-3	.	TRBV28	CASSLTTGPRGDTQYF	TGTGCCAGCAGTTTAACGACAGGCCCTAGGGGAGATACGCAGTATTTT
many	TRBJ1-6	.	TRBV9	CASSVAGSDSPLHF	TGTGCCAGCAGCGTAGCAGGGTCTGATTCACCCCTCCACTTT
many	TRBJ1-6	TRBD1	TRBV6-5	CASSSFGQGSYNSPLHF	TGTGCCAGCAGTTCATTCGGACAGGGATCCTATAATTCACCCCTCCACTTT
many	TRBJ1-5	.	TRBV20-1	CSAATTGTDQPQHF	TGCAGTGCTGCGACCACAGGGACGGATCAGCCCCAGCATTTT